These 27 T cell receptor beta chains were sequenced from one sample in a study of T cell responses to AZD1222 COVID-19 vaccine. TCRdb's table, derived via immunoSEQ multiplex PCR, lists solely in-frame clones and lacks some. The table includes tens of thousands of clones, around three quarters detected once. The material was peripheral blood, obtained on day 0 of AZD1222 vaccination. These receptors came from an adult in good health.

CDR3 residues: CASSAGQGHQPQHF. Here the CDR3 DNA reads TGTGCCAGCAGCGCGGGACAGGGACATCAGCCCCAGCATTTT. This chain uses TRBV11-2 with TRBJ1-5; 9 nucleotides agree with TRBD1. Germline assignment: CDR1 SGHAT and CDR2 FQNNGV. J lost 5 bases, V lost 5 bases, and 4 bases had no gene match. CDR3 length: 14 amino acids.

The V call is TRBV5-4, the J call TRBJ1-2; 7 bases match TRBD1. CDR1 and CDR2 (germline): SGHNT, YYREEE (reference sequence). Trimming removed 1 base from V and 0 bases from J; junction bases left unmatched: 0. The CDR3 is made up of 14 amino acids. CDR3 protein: CASSLTGANYGYTF. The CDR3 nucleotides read TGTGCCAGCAGCTTGACAGGGGCTAACTATGGCTACACCTTC.

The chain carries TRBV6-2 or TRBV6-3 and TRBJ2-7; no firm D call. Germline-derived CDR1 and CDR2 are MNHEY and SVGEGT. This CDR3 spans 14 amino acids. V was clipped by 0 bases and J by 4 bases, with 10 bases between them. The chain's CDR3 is CASSYSAVAYEQYV. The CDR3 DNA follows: TGTGCCAGCAGTTACTCGGCGGTAGCTTACGAGCAGTACGTC.

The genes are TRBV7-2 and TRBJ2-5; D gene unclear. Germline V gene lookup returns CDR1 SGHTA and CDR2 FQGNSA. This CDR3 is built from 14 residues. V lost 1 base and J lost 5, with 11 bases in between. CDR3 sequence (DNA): TGTGCCAGCAGCTTAGTTGTTAGGGTTGAGACCCAGTACTTC. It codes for CASSLVVRVETQYF.

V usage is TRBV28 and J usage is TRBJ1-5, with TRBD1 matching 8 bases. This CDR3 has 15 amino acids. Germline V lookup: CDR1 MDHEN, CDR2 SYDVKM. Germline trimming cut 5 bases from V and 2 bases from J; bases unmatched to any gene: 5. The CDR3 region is CASSTGQGGNQPQHF. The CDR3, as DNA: TGTGCCAGCAGTACCGGACAGGGAGGCAATCAGCCCCAGCATTTT.

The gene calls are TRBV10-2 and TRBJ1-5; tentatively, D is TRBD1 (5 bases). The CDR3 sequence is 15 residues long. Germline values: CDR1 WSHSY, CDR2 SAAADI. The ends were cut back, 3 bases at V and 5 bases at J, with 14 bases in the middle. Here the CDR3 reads CASSDPGRGDQPQHF. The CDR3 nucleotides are TGCGCCAGCAGTGACCCCGGAAGGGGAGATCAGCCCCAGCATTTT.

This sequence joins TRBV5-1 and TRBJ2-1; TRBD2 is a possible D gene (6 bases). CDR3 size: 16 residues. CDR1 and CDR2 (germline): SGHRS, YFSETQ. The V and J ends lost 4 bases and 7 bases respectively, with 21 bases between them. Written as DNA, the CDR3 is TGCGCCAGCAGCGAAACGGGAGTGCCAGCGTCAAATGAGCAGTTCTTC. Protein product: CASSETGVPASNEQFF.

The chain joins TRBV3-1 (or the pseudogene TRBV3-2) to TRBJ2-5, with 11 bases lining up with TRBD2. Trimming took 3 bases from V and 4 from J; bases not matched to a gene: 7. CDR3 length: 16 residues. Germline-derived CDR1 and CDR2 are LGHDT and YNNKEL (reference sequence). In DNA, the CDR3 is TGTGCCAGCAGCCACGAACTAGCGGGAGAGCGAGAGACCCAGTACTTC. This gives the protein CASSHELAGERETQYF.

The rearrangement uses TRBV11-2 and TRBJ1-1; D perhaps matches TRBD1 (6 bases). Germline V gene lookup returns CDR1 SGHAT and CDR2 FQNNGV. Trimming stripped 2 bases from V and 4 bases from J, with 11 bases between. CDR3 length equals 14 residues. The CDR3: CASSLNRASTEAFF. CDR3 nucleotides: TGTGCCAGCAGCTTAAACAGGGCGTCCACTGAAGCTTTCTTT.

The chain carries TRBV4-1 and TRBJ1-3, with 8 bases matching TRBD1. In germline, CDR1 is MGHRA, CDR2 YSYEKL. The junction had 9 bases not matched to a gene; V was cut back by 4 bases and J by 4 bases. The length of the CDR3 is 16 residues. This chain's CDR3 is CASSRAQGATGNTIYF. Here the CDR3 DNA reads TGCGCCAGCAGCCGAGCCCAGGGGGCGACGGGAAACACCATATATTTT.

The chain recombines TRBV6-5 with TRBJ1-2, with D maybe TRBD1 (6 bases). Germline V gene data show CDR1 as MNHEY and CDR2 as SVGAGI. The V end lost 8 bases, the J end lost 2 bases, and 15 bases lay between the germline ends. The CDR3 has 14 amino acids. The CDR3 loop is CASVSGATNYGYTF. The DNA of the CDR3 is TGTGCCAGCGTGTCAGGGGCTACGAACTATGGCTACACCTTC.

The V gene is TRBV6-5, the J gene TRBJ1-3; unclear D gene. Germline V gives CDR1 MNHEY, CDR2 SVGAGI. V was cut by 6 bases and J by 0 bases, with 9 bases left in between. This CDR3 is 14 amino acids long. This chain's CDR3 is CASRYTSSGNTIYF. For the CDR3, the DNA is TGTGCCAGCAGATACACAAGCTCTGGAAACACCATATATTTT.

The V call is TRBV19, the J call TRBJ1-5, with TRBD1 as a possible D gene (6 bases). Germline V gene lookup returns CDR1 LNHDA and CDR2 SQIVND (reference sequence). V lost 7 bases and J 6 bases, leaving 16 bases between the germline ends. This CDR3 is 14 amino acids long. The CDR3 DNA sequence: TGTGCCAGTAACGCAGGGGACACCGGTCAGCCCCAGCATTTT. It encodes CASNAGDTGQPQHF.

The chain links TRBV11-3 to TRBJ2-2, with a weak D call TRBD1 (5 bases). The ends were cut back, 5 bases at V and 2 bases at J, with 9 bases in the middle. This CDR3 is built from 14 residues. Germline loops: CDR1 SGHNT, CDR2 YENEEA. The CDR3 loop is CASSDDRNTGELFF. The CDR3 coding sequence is TGTGCCAGCAGCGACGACAGAAACACCGGGGAGCTGTTTTTT.

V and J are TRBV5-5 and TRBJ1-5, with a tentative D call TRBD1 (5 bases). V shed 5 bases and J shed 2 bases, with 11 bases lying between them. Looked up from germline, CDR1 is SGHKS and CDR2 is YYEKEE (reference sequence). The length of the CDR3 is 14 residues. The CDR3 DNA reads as TGTGCCAGCAGTCAGGGAGGGGGCAATCAGCCCCAGCATTTT. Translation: CASSQGGGNQPQHF.

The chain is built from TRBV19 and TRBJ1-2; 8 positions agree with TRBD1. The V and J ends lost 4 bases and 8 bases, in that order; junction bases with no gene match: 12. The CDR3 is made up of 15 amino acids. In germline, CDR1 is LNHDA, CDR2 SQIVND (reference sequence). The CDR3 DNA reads TGTGCCAGTAGTACCCTGCAGGGGGCGCGAAGCGGCTACACCTTC. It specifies CASSTLQGARSGYTF. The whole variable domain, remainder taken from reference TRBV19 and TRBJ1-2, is DGGITQSPKYLFRKEGQNVTLSCEQNLNHDAMYWYRQDPGQGLRLIYYSQIVNDFQKGDIAEGYSVSREKKESFPLTVTSAQKNPTAFYLCASSTLQGARSGYTFGSGTRLTVV.

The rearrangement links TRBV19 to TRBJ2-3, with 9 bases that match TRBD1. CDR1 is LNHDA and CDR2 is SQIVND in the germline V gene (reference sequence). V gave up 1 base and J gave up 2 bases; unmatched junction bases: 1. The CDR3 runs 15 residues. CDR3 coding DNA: TGTGCCAGTAGTATAGGGGACAGGGACACAGATACGCAGTATTTT. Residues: CASSIGDRDTDTQYF.

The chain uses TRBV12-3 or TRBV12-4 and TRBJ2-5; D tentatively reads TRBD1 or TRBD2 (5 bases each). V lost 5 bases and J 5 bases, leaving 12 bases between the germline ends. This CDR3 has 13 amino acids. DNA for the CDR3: TGTGCCAGCAGTCAGGGACCTCACGAGACCCAGTACTTC. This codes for CASSQGPHETQYF.

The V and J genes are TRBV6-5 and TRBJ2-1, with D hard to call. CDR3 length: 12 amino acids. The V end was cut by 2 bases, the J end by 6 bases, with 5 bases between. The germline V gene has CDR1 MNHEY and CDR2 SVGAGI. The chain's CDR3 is CASSYASNEQFF. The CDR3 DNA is TGTGCCAGCAGTTACGCGTCCAATGAGCAGTTCTTC.

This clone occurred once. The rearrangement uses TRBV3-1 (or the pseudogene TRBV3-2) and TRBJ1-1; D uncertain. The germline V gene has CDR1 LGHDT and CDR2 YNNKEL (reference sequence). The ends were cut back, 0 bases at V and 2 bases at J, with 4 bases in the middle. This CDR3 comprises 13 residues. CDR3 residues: CASSQEANTEAFF. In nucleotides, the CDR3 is TGTGCCAGCAGCCAAGAGGCTAACACTGAAGCTTTCTTT.

This CDR3 is CASSPGGIGYGYTF. The CDR3 region has the DNA TGTGCCAGCAGCCCAGGAGGTATAGGCTATGGCTACACCTTC. The rearrangement uses TRBV7-2 and TRBJ1-2; D not resolved. V was shortened by 5 bases and J by 4 bases, with 14 bases between the two germline ends. This CDR3 region has 14 residues. Germline loops: CDR1 SGHTA, CDR2 FQGNSA.

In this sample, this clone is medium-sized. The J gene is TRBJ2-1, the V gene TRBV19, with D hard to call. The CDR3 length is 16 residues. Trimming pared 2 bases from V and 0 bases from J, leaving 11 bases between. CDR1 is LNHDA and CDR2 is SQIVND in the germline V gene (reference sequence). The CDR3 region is CASSISPGRSYNEQFF. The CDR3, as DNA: TGTGCCAGTAGTATATCCCCTGGCCGCTCCTACAATGAGCAGTTCTTC.

The CDR3 is CASSRPGRGGETQYF. The CDR3 bases are TGTGCCAGCAGTCGGCCGGGACGTGGGGGCGAGACCCAGTACTTC. V is TRBV27 and J is TRBJ2-5, with a possible D match to TRBD1 (6 bases). The CDR3 is made up of 15 amino acids. Per germline, CDR1 MNHEY and CDR2 SMNVEV (reference sequence). V was shortened by 5 bases and J by 5 bases, with 18 bases between the two germline ends.

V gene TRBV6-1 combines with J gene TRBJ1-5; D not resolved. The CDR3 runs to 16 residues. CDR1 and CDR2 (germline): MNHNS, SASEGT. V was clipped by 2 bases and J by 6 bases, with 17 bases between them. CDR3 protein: CASSENGADVSQPQHF. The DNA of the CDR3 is TGTGCCAGCAGTGAAAATGGAGCGGATGTCAGTCAGCCCCAGCATTTT.

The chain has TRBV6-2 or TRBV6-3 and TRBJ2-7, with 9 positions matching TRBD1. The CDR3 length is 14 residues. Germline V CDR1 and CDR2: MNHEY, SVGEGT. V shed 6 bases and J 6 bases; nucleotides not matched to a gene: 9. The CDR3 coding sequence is TGTGCCAGCAGCCCGGGCGGACAGGGGTTCGAGCAGTACGTC. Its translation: CASSPGGQGFEQYV.

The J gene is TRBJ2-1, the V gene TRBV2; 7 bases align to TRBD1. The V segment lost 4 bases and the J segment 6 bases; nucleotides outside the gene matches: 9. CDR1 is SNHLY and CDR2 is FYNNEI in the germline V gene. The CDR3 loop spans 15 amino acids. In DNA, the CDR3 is TGTGCCAGCAGTGGCAGGGGGTTTGGAATCAATGAGCAGTTCTTC. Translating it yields CASSGRGFGINEQFF.

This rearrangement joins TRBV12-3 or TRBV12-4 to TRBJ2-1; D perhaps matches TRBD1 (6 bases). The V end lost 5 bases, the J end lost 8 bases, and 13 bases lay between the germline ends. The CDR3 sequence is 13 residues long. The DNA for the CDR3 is TGTGCCAGCAGTCCAACAGGGAAGGATGAGCAGTTCTTC. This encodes CASSPTGKDEQFF.